Following are 19 T cell receptor beta chains from one sample sequenced in a study of cytomegalovirus exposure and HLA in healthy donors. Vbeta (60) and Jbeta (13) primers were used in the PCR. Here immunoSEQ multiplex PCR was the method, and the copy in TCRdb shows in-frame clones only, minus some. The sample holds 100,000 to 150,000 clones, around 83% seen once. Specimen: PBMCs. All receptors come from a man aged 45 to 65 in good health and CMV-seronegative.

The chain combines TRBV30 with TRBJ2-7; TRBD1 agrees at 12 bases. There are 13 residues in the CDR3. The V segment lost 1 base and the J segment 6 bases; nucleotides outside the gene matches: 1. Germline CDR1 and CDR2: GTSNPN and SVGIG (reference sequence). CDR3 loop: CAWSGDRGLEQYF. The CDR3 bases are TGTGCCTGGAGTGGGGACAGGGGGCTCGAGCAGTACTTC.

The genes are TRBV5-4 and TRBJ2-1; 9 bases align to TRBD1. The CDR3 totals 14 residues. Unmatched junction bases numbered 7, after V lost 3 bases and J lost 9 bases. Germline V gene data show CDR1 as SGHNT and CDR2 as YYREEE (reference sequence). In nucleotides, the CDR3 is TGTGCCAGCAGCTGGCGGACAGGGGAGACTGAGCAGTTCTTC. It translates to CASSWRTGETEQFF.

The chain recombines TRBV5-1 with TRBJ2-5; 9 bases line up with TRBD1. Looked up from germline, CDR1 is SGHRS and CDR2 is YFSETQ. Trimming removed 4 bases from V and 0 bases from J; junction bases left unmatched: 4. The CDR3 has 15 residues. The CDR3 reads CASSQGTGYQETQYF. Written as DNA, the CDR3 is TGCGCCAGCAGCCAAGGGACAGGGTACCAAGAGACCCAGTACTTC.

Details on this clone: Other nucleotide sequences in the sample specify the same CDR3. The chain employs TRBV5-6 and TRBJ1-6; D call uncertain. With 1 base removed from V and 7 bases from J, the gap between germline ends came to 6 bases. The CDR3 spans 13 residues. Per germline, CDR1 SGHDT and CDR2 YYEEEE. Here the CDR3 DNA reads TGTGCCAGCAGCTTGTGGGCCAATTCACCCCTCCACTTT. It yields the protein CASSLWANSPLHF. The whole variable domain, remainder taken from reference TRBV5-6 and TRBJ1-6, is DAGVTQSPTHLIKTRGQQVTLRCSPKSGHDTVSWYQQALGQGPQFIFQYYEEEERQRGNFPDRFSGHQFPNYSSELNVNALLLGDSALYLCASSLWANSPLHFGNGTRLTVT.

This clone appeared a few times. This chain connects TRBV18 to TRBJ1-5; D might be TRBD1 (5 bases). The CDR3 covers 16 residues. Germline V CDR1 and CDR2: KGHSH, LQKENI. Between the trimmed V and J ends, which lost 3 bases and 5 bases, there was a span of 17 bases. This chain's CDR3 is CASSPPGGRVDQPQHF. The CDR3 DNA reads as TGTGCCAGCTCACCGCCGGGTGGCAGGGTCGATCAGCCCCAGCATTTT. Looking up the rest from reference TRBV18 and TRBJ1-5 gives the full variable domain: NAGVMQNPRHLVRRRGQEARLRCSPMKGHSHVYWYRQLPEEGLKFMVYLQKENIIDESGMPKERFSAEFPKEGPSILRIQQVVRGDSAAYFCASSPPGGRVDQPQHFGDGTRLSIL.

This clone was picked up one time. The J gene is TRBJ2-5, the V gene TRBV28; 10 bases are shared with TRBD2. V dropped 7 bases and J dropped 5; count of bases not matched to a gene: 16. Germline assignment: CDR1 MDHEN and CDR2 SYDVKM. The CDR3 is 17 amino acids. In nucleotides, the CDR3 is TGTGCCAGCAATCTGGGCCTAGCGGGGGATCCAGGGGAGACCCAGTACTTC. Translating gives CASNLGLAGDPGETQYF. Full variable domain (remainder filled in from reference TRBV28 and TRBJ2-5): DVKVTQSSRYLVKRTGEKVFLECVQDMDHENMFWYRQDPGLGLRLIYFSYDVKMKEKGDIPEGYSVSREKKERFSLILESASTNQTSMYLCASNLGLAGDPGETQYFGPGTRLLVL.

The gene calls are TRBV5-1 and TRBJ1-4; TRBD1 might be the D (6 bases). The CDR3 runs to 13 residues. Germline CDR1 and CDR2: SGHRS and YFSETQ. V lost 2 bases to trimming and J lost 6 bases, with 8 bases between them. CDR3 sequence: CASSFSGDEKLFF. The CDR3 DNA follows: TGCGCCAGCAGCTTTTCAGGGGATGAAAAACTGTTTTTT.

The V gene is TRBV5-1, the J gene TRBJ2-5, with D perhaps matching TRBD1 (5 bases). In germline, CDR1 is SGHRS, CDR2 YFSETQ. CDR3 length: 16 amino acids. V was clipped by 6 bases and J by 2 bases, with 20 bases between them. In nucleotides, the CDR3 is TGCGCCAGCACCGCCGATCAGGGCCGAGTTCAAGAGACCCAGTACTTC. It yields the protein CASTADQGRVQETQYF.

This clone showed up just once. The chain carries TRBV29-1 and TRBJ1-2; a weak D match, TRBD1 (6 bases). V shed 4 bases and J shed 8 bases, with 17 bases lying between them. This CDR3 has 13 amino acids. Germline-derived CDR1 and CDR2 are SQVTM and ANQGSEA. In DNA form, the CDR3 reads TGCAGCGTTGGCTTAGCGGGGGCAGAGGGCTACACCTTC. This encodes CSVGLAGAEGYTF.

V is TRBV7-9 and J is TRBJ1-1; TRBD1 might be the D (5 bases). The CDR3 is made up of 14 amino acids. CDR1 is SEHNR and CDR2 is FQNEAQ in the germline V gene (reference sequence). The V end was cut by 5 bases, the J end by 3 bases, with 13 bases between. DNA of the CDR3: TGTGCCAGCAGCCTTATGGGGGGGGACACTGAAGCTTTCTTT. Encoded protein: CASSLMGGDTEAFF. Full variable domain (outside the CDR3, taken from reference TRBV7-9 and TRBJ1-1): DTGVSQNPRHKITKRGQNVTFRCDPISEHNRLYWYRQTLGQGPEFLTYFQNEAQLEKSRLLSDRFSAERPKGSFSTLEIQRTEQGDSAMYLCASSLMGGDTEAFFGQGTRLTVV.

The count of this clone is one. The gene calls are TRBV11-3 and TRBJ2-7; a weak D match, TRBD1 (6 bases). The CDR3 has 14 residues. V lost 3 bases and J 4 bases, leaving 13 bases between the germline ends. The V gene's germline CDR1 is SGHNT and CDR2 YENEEA. DNA of the CDR3: TGTGCCAGCAGCTTCTGTTACAGGGAGTACGAGCAGTACTTC. Protein: CASSFCYREYEQYF.

This clone has only a few counts. The genes are TRBV7-9 and TRBJ2-7; 7 bases line up with TRBD1. CDR1 SEHNR and CDR2 FQNEAQ come from the germline V gene (reference sequence). CDR3 length equals 13 residues. The V and J ends lost 6 bases and 9 bases, in that order; junction bases with no gene match: 11. CDR3 DNA sequence: TGTGCCAGCAGTTCCGGTACAGGGGTGGGGCAGTACTTC. It encodes CASSSGTGVGQYF.

The V and J genes are TRBV7-3 and TRBJ2-1; 12 bases fit TRBD2. This CDR3 contains 15 residues. CDR1 and CDR2 (germline): SGHTA, FQGTGA. The trim removed 5 bases at V and 7 bases at J, leaving 6 bases unmatched. This CDR3 is CASSPTSGGINEQFF. The DNA of the CDR3 is TGTGCCAGCAGCCCAACTAGCGGGGGGATAAATGAGCAGTTCTTC.

J is TRBJ1-6 and V is TRBV14; 11 bases match TRBD1. V shed 1 base and J 4 bases; nucleotides not matched to a gene: 9. CDR1 and CDR2 (germline): SGHDN, FVKESK. The CDR3 loop spans 19 amino acids. The chain's CDR3 is CASSQGDRGISGYNSPLHF. CDR3 coding DNA: TGTGCCAGCAGCCAAGGGGACAGGGGGATATCGGGATATAATTCACCCCTCCACTTT.

The genes are TRBV29-1 and TRBJ1-2; the D is unclear. Trimming removed 3 bases at V and 2 bases at J, with 7 bases between. The CDR3 is 12 amino acids. Germline values: CDR1 SQVTM, CDR2 ANQGSEA. The CDR3, as DNA: TGCAGCGTTGACAATCCCAACTATGGCTACACCTTC. Its protein product is CSVDNPNYGYTF. Variable domain in full (rest from reference TRBV29-1 and TRBJ1-2): SAVISQKPSRDICQRGTSLTIQCQVDSQVTMMFWYRQQPGQSLTLIATANQGSEATYESGFVIDKFPISRPNLTFSTLTVSNMSPEDSSIYLCSVDNPNYGYTFGSGTRLTVV.

The J gene is TRBJ2-3, the V gene TRBV9; TRBD2 is a possible D gene (5 bases). Germline V gene sequence: CDR1 SGDLS, CDR2 YYNGEE. Trimming left V 4 bases short and J 4 bases short, with 22 bases between. CDR3 length equals 17 residues. The CDR3 DNA is TGTGCCAGCAGCCCGAGCCCTCTAGCTCGCCGACCAGATACGCAGTATTTT. It translates to CASSPSPLARRPDTQYF.

The genes are TRBV13 and TRBJ2-3; 9 nucleotides align to TRBD2. Losses at the gene ends were 2 bases for V and 6 bases for J; bases not matched to a gene: 12. The germline V gene encodes CDR1 PRHDT and CDR2 FYEKMQ (reference sequence). This CDR3 is 17 amino acids long. The CDR3 DNA is TGTGCCAGCAGCTTATTGGTTAGCGGGGGCCAGACTGATACGCAGTATTTT. Amino acids: CASSLLVSGGQTDTQYF.

The rearrangement uses TRBV6-6 and TRBJ1-4, with 9 bases aligning to TRBD1. V was pared by 6 bases and J by 7 bases, with 6 bases of the junction left unmatched. Germline loops: CDR1 MNHNY, CDR2 SVGAGI (reference sequence). The CDR3 spans 14 residues. CDR3 residues: CASSSGTGFEKLFF. DNA of the CDR3: TGTGCCAGCAGCTCCGGGACAGGGTTTGAAAAACTGTTTTTT.

This CDR3 is CASSSDSNQETQYF. CDR3 DNA sequence: TGTGCCAGCAGCTCGGACTCAAACCAAGAGACCCAGTACTTC. V usage is TRBV6-1 and J usage is TRBJ2-5, with a possible D match to TRBD2 (5 bases). This CDR3 contains 14 residues. From germline, CDR1 is MNHNS and CDR2 SASEGT. The V end was cut by 6 bases, the J end by 0 bases, with 11 bases between.